One T cell receptor (beta chain) is described in this entry. No antigen is known for it. No base qualities exist here, and no much larger clone lies one base off it. The immunoSEQ multiplex PCR assay was used to generate TCR libraries, with TCR-beta and/or TCR-alpha/delta assays applied to each sample. The Illumina high-throughput platform was used to sequence the amplified TCR libraries. In the authors' own workflow: Clustering and dimensionality reduction relied on pairwise TCRdist distances among GMM-specific receptors from T cells that were either sorted ex vivo or expanded in vitro. The score assigned to each clinical repertoire was mean NN-distance, meaning the average TCRdist to the nearest 10% of tetramer-positive reference sequences. To compute GEM TCR motif frequency, the fraction of unique TCRs matching known GEM sequences by V/J usage and CDR3 length was calculated. Active tuberculosis was classified by linear discriminant analysis with leave-one-out cross-validation, implemented in scikit-learn. What TCRdb holds here is the immuneACCESS table cut down to in-frame rearrangements. Part of the clones is not present; checked against another copy, under half of the missing clones reflect an unresolved V gene, and the others are unexplained. That table supplies the V and J calls and clone size; D and trimming were determined from the DNA. The sample table lists just under 45,000 clones, approximately 94% of them with a count of one. Of the sample, about 2% is held by the ten largest clones.

At study entry, a tuberculin skin test and the QuantiFERON-TB GOLD In-Tube IGRA were used to screen adolescents for latent tuberculosis infection. Unsorted cryopreserved PBMC were immunosequenced, covering on average approximately 90,000 T cells per clinical donor. Eleven high schools in the Worcester region of the Western Cape, South Africa, served as enrollment sites for adolescents aged 12 to 18 years. Around ten M. tuberculosis-infected adolescents and around 10 uninfected adolescents, matched for age and sex, were selected. PBMC from adolescents were isolated by density centrifugation from freshly drawn heparinized blood and then cryopreserved. Reading from cysteine to phenylalanine, the CDR3 counts 16 amino acids. Only the CDR3 portion is preserved as DNA: 48 bases, with reading frame beginning at the first base. Trimming takes 8 bases off V and 5 bases off J; junction bases not matched to a gene: 12. The germline V gene specifies ENHRY as CDR1 and SYGVKD as CDR2.

The data originate from a study of T cells in tuberculosis (dated by TCRdb to the late 2010s). Regarding the complete study: The study combined CD1B tetramers and high-throughput TCR immunosequencing to characterize T cells specific for the mycobacterial lipid antigen glucose monomycolate (GMM). A South African clinical cohort compared IGRA-negative adolescents, IGRA-positive adolescents with latent tuberculosis and adults with active tuberculosis, more than 9 per group.

General study outcomes and caveats: An accuracy of 85% to 90% (AUROC around 0.9) was reached by a classifier using the diverse GMM-specific repertoire, compared with 70% accuracy when GEM motif frequencies were used. Compared with IGRA-negative controls, TCR-alpha repertoires from active tuberculosis had smaller mean NN-distances to GMM-specific TCRs, which suggests clonal expansion of these TCRs. Smaller NN-distances were partly driven by shorter CDR3-alpha lengths in active tuberculosis patients, and statistical significance was not reached for the TCR-beta difference. Clinical samples were selected based on which cryopreserved specimens were available, and the active tuberculosis cases were adults whereas the controls were adolescents.

The material sequenced was PBMCs. The sequence was obtained from a donor aged 10 to 29 with latent tuberculosis or without tuberculosis infection. Some clones in this sample may be carry-over from other donors' samples. The chain employs TRBV10-3 and TRBJ2-1; 10 bases in the middle match TRBD2. This receptor carries the CDR3 CAIAHNSGRPDNEQFF. The nucleotides are TGTGCCATCGCGCATAATAGCGGGAGGCCCGACAATGAGCAGTTCTTC.